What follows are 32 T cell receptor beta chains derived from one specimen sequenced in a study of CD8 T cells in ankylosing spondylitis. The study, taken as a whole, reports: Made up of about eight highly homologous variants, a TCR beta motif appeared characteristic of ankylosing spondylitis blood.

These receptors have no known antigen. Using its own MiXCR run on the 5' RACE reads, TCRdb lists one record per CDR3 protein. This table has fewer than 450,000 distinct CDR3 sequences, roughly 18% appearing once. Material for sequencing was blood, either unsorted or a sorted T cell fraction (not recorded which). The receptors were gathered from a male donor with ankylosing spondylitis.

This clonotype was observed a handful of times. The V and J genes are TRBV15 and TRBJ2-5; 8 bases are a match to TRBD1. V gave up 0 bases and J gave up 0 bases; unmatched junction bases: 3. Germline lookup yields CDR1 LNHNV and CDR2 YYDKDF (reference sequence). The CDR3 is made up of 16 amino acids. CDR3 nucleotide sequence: TGTGCCACCAGCAGAGAGAGACAGGGGTACCAAGAGACCCAGTACTTC. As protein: CATSRERQGYQETQYF. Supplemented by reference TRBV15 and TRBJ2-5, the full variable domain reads DAMVIQNPRYQVTQFGKPVTLSCSQTLNHNVMYWYQQKSSQAPKLLFHYYDKDFNNEADTPDNFQSRRPNTSFCFLDIRSPGLGDTAMYLCATSRERQGYQETQYFGPGTRLLVL.

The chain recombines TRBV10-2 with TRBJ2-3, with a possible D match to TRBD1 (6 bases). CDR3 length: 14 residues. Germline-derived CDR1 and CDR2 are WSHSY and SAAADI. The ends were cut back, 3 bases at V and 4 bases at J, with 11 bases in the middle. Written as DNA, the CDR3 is TGCGCCAGCAGTGAAGGGGGTAGCGCAGATACGCAGTATTTT. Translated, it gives CASSEGGSADTQYF.

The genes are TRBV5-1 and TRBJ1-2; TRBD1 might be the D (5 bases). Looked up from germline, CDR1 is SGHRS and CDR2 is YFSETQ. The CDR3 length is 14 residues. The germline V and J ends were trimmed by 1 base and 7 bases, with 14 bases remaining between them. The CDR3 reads CASSLLDSFGGYTF. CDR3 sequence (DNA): TGCGCCAGCAGCTTGCTCGACAGCTTCGGTGGCTACACCTTC.

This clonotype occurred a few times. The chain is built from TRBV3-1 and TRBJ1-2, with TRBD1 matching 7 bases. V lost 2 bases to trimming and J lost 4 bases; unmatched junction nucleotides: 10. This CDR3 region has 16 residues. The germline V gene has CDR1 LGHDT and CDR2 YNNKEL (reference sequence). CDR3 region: CASSQWSDRETYGYTF. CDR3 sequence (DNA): TGTGCCAGCAGCCAATGGTCCGACAGGGAGACCTATGGCTACACCTTC.

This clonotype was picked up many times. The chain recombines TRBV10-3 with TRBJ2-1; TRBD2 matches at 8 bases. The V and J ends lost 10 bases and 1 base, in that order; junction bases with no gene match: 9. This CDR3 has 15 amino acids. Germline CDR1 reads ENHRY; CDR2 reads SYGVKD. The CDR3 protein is CATLLAVGSYNEQFF. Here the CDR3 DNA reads TGTGCCACCCTACTAGCGGTCGGGTCCTACAATGAGCAGTTCTTC.

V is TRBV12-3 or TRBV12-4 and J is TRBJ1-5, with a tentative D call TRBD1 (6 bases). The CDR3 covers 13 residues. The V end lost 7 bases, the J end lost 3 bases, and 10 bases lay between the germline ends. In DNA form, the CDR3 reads TGTGCCAGCACCAACAGGGACAATCAGCCCCAGCATTTT. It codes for CASTNRDNQPQHF.

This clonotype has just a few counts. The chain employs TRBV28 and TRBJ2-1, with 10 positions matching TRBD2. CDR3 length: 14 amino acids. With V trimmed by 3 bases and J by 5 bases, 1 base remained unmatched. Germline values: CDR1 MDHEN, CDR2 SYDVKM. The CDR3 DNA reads TGTGCCAGCAGTTTGCTAGCGGGAGACAATGAGCAGTTCTTC. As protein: CASSLLAGDNEQFF.

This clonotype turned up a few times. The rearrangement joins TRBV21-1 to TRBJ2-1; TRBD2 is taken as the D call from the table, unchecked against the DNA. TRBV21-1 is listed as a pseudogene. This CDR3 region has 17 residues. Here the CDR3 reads CASSTSGNRYQNNEQFF. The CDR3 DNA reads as TGTGCCAGCAGCACTAGCGGGAACAGGTACCAAAACAATGAGCAGTTCTTC.

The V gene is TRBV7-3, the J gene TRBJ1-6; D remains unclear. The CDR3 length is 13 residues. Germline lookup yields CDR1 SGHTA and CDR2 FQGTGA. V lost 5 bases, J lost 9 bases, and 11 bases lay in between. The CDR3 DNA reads TGTGCCAGCAGCCCCGCTCCCGGTTCACCCCTCCACTTT. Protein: CASSPAPGSPLHF.

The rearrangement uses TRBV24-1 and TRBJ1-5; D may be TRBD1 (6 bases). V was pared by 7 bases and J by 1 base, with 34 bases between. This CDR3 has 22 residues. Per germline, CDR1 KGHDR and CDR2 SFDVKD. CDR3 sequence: CATSKPSRTESNPHSSNQPQHF. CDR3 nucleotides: TGTGCCACCAGCAAGCCGTCGCGGACAGAGTCTAATCCCCATTCGAGCAATCAGCCCCAGCATTTT.

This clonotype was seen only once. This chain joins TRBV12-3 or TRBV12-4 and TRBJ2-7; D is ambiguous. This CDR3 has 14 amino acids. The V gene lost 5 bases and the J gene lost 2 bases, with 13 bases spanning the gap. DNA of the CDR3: TGTGCCAGCAGTCCCCATTGGGCCCCCTACGAGCAGTACTTC. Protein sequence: CASSPHWAPYEQYF.

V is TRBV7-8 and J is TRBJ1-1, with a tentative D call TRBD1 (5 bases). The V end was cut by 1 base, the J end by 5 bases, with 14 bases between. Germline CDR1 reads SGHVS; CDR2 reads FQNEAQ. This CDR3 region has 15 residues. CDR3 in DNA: TGTGCCAGCAGCTTAGGCGGACACACCGGAACTGAAGCTTTCTTT. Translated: CASSLGGHTGTEAFF.

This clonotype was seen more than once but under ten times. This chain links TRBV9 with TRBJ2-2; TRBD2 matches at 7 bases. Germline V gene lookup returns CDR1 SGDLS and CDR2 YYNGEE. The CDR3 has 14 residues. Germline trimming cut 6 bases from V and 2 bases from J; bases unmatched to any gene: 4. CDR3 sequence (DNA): TGTGCCAGCACGGGGGGACCTAACACCGGGGAGCTGTTTTTT. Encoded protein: CASTGGPNTGELFF.

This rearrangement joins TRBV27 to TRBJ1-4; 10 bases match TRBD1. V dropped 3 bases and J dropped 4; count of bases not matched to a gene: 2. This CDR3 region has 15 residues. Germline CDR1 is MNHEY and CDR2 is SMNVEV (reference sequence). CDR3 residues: CASSLGDRGNEKLFF. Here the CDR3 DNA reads TGTGCCAGCAGTTTGGGGGACAGGGGTAATGAAAAACTGTTTTTT. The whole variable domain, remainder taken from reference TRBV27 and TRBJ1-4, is EAQVTQNPRYLITVTGKKLTVTCSQNMNHEYMSWYRQDPGLGLRQIYYSMNVEVTDKGDVPEGYKVSRKEKRNFPLILESPSPNQTSLYFCASSLGDRGNEKLFFGSGTQLSVL.

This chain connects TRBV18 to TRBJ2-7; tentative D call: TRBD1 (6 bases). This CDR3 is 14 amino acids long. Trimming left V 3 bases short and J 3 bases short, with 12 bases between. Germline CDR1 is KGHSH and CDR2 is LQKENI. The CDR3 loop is CASSPTRGNYEQYF. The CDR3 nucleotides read TGTGCCAGCTCACCTACCAGGGGAAACTACGAGCAGTACTTC.

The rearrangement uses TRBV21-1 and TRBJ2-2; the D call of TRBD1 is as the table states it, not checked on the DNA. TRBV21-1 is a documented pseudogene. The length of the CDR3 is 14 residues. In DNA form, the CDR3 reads TGTGCCAGCAGCAAATTCACAGGGCCGGGAGGGCTGTTTTTT. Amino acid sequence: CASSKFTGPGGLFF.

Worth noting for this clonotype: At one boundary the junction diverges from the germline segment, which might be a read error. CDR3 residues: CASREGTAGAYEQYF. In DNA form, the CDR3 reads TGTGCCAGCAGAGAAGGGACAGCCGGAGCCTACGAGCAGTACTTC. The chain combines TRBV2 with TRBJ2-7; 7 nucleotides line up with TRBD1. The CDR3 is made up of 15 amino acids. In germline, CDR1 is SNHLY, CDR2 FYNNEI.

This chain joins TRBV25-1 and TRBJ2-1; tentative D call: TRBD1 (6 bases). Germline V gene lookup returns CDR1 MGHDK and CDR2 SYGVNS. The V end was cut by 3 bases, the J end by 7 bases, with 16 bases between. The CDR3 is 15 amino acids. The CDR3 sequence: CASSDPRGVGNEQFF. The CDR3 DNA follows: TGTGCCAGCAGTGATCCCAGGGGTGTAGGGAATGAGCAGTTCTTC.

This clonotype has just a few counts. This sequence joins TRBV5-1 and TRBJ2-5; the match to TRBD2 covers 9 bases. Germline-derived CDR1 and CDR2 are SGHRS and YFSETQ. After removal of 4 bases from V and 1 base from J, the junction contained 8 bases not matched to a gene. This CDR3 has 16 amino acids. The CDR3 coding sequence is TGCGCCAGCAGCGGGTCTAGCGGGGTTACCCAAGAGACCCAGTACTTC. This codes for CASSGSSGVTQETQYF.

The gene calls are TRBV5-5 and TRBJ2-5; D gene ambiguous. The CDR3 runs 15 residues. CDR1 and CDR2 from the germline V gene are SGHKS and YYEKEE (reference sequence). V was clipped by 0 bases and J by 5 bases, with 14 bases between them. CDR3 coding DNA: TGTGCCAGCAGCTTGGGGATAAGCCCCAAGGAGACCCAGTACTTC. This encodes CASSLGISPKETQYF.

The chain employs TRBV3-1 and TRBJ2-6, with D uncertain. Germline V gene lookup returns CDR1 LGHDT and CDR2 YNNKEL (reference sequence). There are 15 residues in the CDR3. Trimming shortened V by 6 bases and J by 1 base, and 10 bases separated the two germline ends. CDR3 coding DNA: TGTGCCAGCAGGATCTGGTCGTCTGGGGCCAACGTCCTGACTTTC. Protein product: CASRIWSSGANVLTF. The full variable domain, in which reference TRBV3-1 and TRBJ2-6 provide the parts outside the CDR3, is DTAVSQTPKYLVTQMGNDKSIKCEQNLGHDTMYWYKQDSKKFLKIMFSYNNKELIINETVPNRFSPKSPDKAHLNLHINSLELGDSAVYFCASRIWSSGANVLTFGAGSRLTVL.

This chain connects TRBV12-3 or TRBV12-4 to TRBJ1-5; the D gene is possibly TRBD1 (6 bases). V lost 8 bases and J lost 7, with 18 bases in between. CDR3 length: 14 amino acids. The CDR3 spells CASSQRGARQPQHF. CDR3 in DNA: TGTGCCAGCTCCCAACGGGGGGCCCGGCAGCCCCAGCATTTT.

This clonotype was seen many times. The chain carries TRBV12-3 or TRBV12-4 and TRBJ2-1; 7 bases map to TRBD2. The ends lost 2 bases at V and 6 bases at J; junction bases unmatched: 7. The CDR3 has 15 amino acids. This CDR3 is CASSLKAGLLNEQFF. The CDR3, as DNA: TGTGCCAGCAGTTTAAAAGCGGGGTTACTCAATGAGCAGTTCTTC.

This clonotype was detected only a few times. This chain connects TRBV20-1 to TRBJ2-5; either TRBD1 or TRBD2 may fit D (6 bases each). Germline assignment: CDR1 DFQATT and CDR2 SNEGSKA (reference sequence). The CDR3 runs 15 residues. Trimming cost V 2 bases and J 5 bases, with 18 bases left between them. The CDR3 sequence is CSARSPRGRGETQYF. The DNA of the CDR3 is TGCAGTGCTAGATCTCCCCGGGGGCGCGGGGAGACCCAGTACTTC.

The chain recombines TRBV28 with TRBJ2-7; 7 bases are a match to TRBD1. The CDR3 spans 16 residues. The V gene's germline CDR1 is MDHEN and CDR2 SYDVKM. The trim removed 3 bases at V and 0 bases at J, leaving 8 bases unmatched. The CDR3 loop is CASSFPGTASSYEQYF. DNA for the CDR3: TGTGCCAGCAGTTTCCCCGGGACAGCCTCCTCCTACGAGCAGTACTTC.

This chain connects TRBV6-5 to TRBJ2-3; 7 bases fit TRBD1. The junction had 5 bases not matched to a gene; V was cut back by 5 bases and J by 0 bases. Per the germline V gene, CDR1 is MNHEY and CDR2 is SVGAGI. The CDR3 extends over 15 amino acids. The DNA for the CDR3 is TGTGCCAGCAGTCACAGGGGACGTAGCACAGATACGCAGTATTTT. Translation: CASSHRGRSTDTQYF.

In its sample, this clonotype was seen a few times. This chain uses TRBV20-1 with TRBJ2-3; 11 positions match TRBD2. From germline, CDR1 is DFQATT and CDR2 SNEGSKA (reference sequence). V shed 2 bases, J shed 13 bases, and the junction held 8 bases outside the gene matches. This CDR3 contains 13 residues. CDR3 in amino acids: CSARPSGGRTEYF. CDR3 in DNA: TGCAGTGCTAGACCTAGCGGGGGGCGGACGGAGTATTTT.

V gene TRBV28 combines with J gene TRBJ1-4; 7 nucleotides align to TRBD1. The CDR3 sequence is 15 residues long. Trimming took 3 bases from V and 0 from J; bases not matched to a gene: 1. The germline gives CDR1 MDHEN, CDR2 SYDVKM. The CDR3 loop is CASSFGQATNEKLFF. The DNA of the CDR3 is TGTGCCAGCAGTTTTGGACAGGCAACTAATGAAAAACTGTTTTTT.

CDR3 in DNA: TGCGCCAGCATGGTGGGGGGAGCTGGAAACACCATATATTTT. Amino acids: CASMVGGAGNTIYF. This chain uses TRBV5-1 with TRBJ1-3; maybe TRBD1 (5 bases). The CDR3 runs to 14 residues. In germline, CDR1 is SGHRS, CDR2 YFSETQ. Trimming shortened V by 6 bases and J by 2 bases, and 12 bases separated the two germline ends.

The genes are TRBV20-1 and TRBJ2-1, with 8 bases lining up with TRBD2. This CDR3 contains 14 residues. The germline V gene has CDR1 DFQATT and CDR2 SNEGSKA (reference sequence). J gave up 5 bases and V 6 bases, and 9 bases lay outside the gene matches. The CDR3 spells CSAIRGSGNNEQFF. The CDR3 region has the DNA TGCAGTGCAATCCGGGGTAGCGGGAACAATGAGCAGTTCTTC.

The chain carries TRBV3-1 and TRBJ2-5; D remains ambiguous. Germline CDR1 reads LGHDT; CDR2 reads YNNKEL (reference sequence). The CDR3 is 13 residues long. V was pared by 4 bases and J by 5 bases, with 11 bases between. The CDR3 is CASSLWIEETQYF. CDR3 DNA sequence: TGTGCCAGCAGCCTCTGGATAGAGGAGACCCAGTACTTC.

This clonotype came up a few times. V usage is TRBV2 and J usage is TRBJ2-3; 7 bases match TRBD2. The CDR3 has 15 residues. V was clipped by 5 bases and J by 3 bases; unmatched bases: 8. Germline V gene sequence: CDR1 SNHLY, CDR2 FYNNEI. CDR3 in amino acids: CASSPSGILTDTQYF. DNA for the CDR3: TGTGCCAGCAGTCCGAGCGGGATACTAACAGATACGCAGTATTTT. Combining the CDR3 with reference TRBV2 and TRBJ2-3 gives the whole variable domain EPEVTQTPSHQVTQMGQEVILRCVPISNHLYFYWYRQILGQKVEFLVSFYNNEISEKSEIFDDQFSVERPDGSNFTLKIRSTKLEDSAMYFCASSPSGILTDTQYFGPGTRLTVL.